A selection of T cell receptor beta chains follows, all from one sample in a study of blood T cell repertoires in COVID-19. Method: immunoSEQ multiplex PCR; TCRdb's copy keeps in-frame clones and lacks some. The sample consists of fewer than 45,000 clones, approximately 81% of them appearing once. The specimen was peripheral blood. The source of these receptors is a human donor in a cohort sampled during active COVID-19. CDR3s include the opening cysteine and the closing phenylalanine or tryptophan. The D gene is left open where the match is weak. Some rows have no size entry. The others give once, few or many, or a class for an expanded clone.

V gene,clone size,D gene,J gene,CDR3 protein,CDR3 DNA
TRBV7-8,.,.,TRBJ2-1,CASSGETSVGNEQFF,TGTGCCAGCAGCGGCGAGACTAGTGTGGGGAATGAGCAGTTCTTC
TRBV5-6,.,.,TRBJ1-6,CASSLGGSYNSPLHF,TGTGCCAGCAGCTTGGGCGGGTCCTATAATTCACCCCTCCACTTT
TRBV10-3,.,.,TRBJ1-2,CAISESIQGLSRGYTF,TGTGCCATCAGTGAGTCGATCCAGGGGCTATCGAGGGGCTACACCTTC
TRBV5-8,.,TRBD1,TRBJ1-5,CASRVTGGTVQPQHF,TGTGCCAGCAGGGTGACAGGGGGCACGGTTCAGCCCCAGCATTTT
TRBV3-1/TRBV3-2,.,TRBD1,TRBJ1-6,CASSQGSLAGGFSPLHF,TGTGCCAGCAGCCAAGGGTCCTTGGCAGGGGGGTTTTCACCCCTCCACTTT
TRBV19,.,TRBD2,TRBJ2-7,CASSPQRGGRYEQYF,TGTGCCAGTAGTCCTCAGCGGGGGGGCCGCTACGAGCAGTACTTC
TRBV5-8,.,TRBD1,TRBJ1-5,CASTDRGNNQPQHF,TGTGCCAGCACCGACAGGGGGAACAATCAGCCCCAGCATTTT
TRBV12-3/TRBV12-4,.,.,TRBJ1-1,CASSLEGRTEAFF,TGTGCCAGCAGTTTAGAAGGGAGGACTGAAGCTTTCTTT
TRBV5-1,once,TRBD2,TRBJ2-3,CASSSGLAGPDTQYF,TGCGCCAGCAGCTCCGGACTAGCGGGGCCAGATACGCAGTATTTT
TRBV3-1/TRBV3-2,.,.,TRBJ1-5,CASSPPGAVNQPQHF,TGTGCCAGCAGCCCCCCTGGAGCAGTCAATCAGCCCCAGCATTTT
TRBV7-9,.,.,TRBJ1-6,CASSLDQGHSPLHF,TGTGCCAGCAGCTTAGACCAGGGGCATTCACCCCTCCACTTT
TRBV2,few,TRBD2,TRBJ2-1,CASSELDSGGYNEQFF,TGTGCCAGCAGTGAATTGGATAGCGGGGGCTACAATGAGCAGTTCTTC
TRBV7-9,.,TRBD1,TRBJ1-3,CASSLESGTGGNTIYF,TGTGCCAGCAGCCTTGAATCCGGGACAGGGGGAAACACCATATATTTT
TRBV2,.,TRBD1,TRBJ1-3,CASSRTGNSGNTIYF,TGTGCCAGCAGTCGGACAGGGAACTCTGGAAACACCATATATTTT
TRBV29-1,.,TRBD1,TRBJ1-1,CSGMGQSQNTEAFF,TGCAGCGGTATGGGACAGAGCCAGAACACTGAAGCTTTCTTT
TRBV14,few,TRBD1,TRBJ2-7,CASSQEDRWYEQYF,TGTGCCAGCAGCCAAGAGGACAGGTGGTACGAGCAGTACTTC
TRBV4-1,.,TRBD2,TRBJ2-1,CASSQGIAGAYNEQFF,TGCGCCAGCAGCCAGGGGATAGCGGGGGCCTACAATGAGCAGTTCTTC
TRBV5-4,.,.,TRBJ1-5,CASSLASRDSNQPQHF,TGTGCCAGCAGCTTGGCCTCGAGGGATAGCAATCAGCCCCAGCATTTT
TRBV19,once,.,TRBJ1-2,CASSGVGGRGYTF,TGTGCCAGCTCCGGAGTGGGGGGGCGAGGCTACACCTTC
TRBV6-2/TRBV6-3,.,.,TRBJ2-3,CASSVRDTQYF,TGTGCCAGCAGCGTCAGGGATACGCAGTATTTT
TRBV5-1,.,.,TRBJ2-7,CASSFVSQGEQYF,TGCGCCAGCAGCTTCGTTAGTCAGGGCGAGCAGTACTTC
TRBV19,.,TRBD2,TRBJ2-3,CASSIFPGGSTDTQYF,TGTGCCAGTAGTATTTTTCCGGGGGGTAGCACAGATACGCAGTATTTT
TRBV3-1/TRBV3-2,.,.,TRBJ2-7,CASRLMGAREQYF,TGTGCCAGCAGACTCATGGGGGCGCGGGAGCAGTACTTC
TRBV5-4,.,TRBD1,TRBJ1-6,CASSRRQGPLYNSPLHF,TGTGCCAGCAGTCGAAGACAGGGTCCCCTCTATAATTCACCCCTCCACTTT
TRBV6-5,few,.,TRBJ2-7,CASSYSAGYEQYF,TGTGCCAGCAGTTACTCTGCCGGCTACGAGCAGTACTTC
TRBV2,.,.,TRBJ1-1,CASTSGGRGVSEAFF,TGTGCCAGCACCTCGGGGGGCAGGGGCGTCTCTGAAGCTTTCTTT
TRBV11-3,.,TRBD1,TRBJ2-2,CASSLGGTGITGELFF,TGTGCCAGCAGCTTAGGGGGGACAGGGATCACCGGGGAGCTGTTTTTT
TRBV14,.,.,TRBJ2-7,CASSQTEFKDEQYF,TGTGCCAGCAGCCAAACAGAGTTCAAAGACGAGCAGTACTTC
TRBV10-1,few,TRBD1,TRBJ1-6,CASSGDRYSPLHF,TGCGCCAGCAGCGGGGACAGGTATTCACCCCTCCACTTT
TRBV18,.,.,TRBJ2-3,CASFLDRFTDTQYF,TGTGCCAGCTTCCTCGACAGATTCACAGATACGCAGTATTTT
TRBV18,once,.,TRBJ2-7,CASSLLPTEAYEQYF,TGTGCCAGCTCCCTTCTCCCGACAGAGGCCTACGAGCAGTACTTC
TRBV19,.,TRBD1,TRBJ1-6,CASSSRSDRGRDSPLHF,TGTGCCAGTAGCTCCAGATCGGACAGGGGCAGAGATTCACCCCTCCACTTT
TRBV5-4,.,TRBD1,TRBJ2-3,CASSRPGTGGGTQYF,TGTGCCAGCAGCCGTCCCGGGACAGGGGGCGGTACGCAGTATTTT
TRBV5-1,.,TRBD2,TRBJ2-3,CASSLEGSGGARDTQYF,TGCGCCAGCAGCTTGGAAGGTAGCGGGGGGGCCAGAGATACGCAGTATTTT
TRBV27,.,TRBD2,TRBJ2-1,CASRQPGGPRGNEQFF,TGTGCCAGCAGACAACCGGGGGGACCGCGGGGCAATGAGCAGTTCTTC
TRBV15,.,.,TRBJ2-7,CATSRDAGIEQYF,TGTGCCACCAGCAGAGATGCAGGGATTGAGCAGTACTTC
TRBV20-1,.,.,TRBJ2-5,CSASFDNQETQYF,TGCAGTGCTAGTTTCGACAACCAAGAGACCCAGTACTTC
TRBV6-1,.,.,TRBJ1-3,CASSENRGRYGNTIYF,TGTGCCAGCAGTGAAAATCGGGGGAGGTATGGAAACACCATATATTTT
TRBV6-1,.,.,TRBJ2-2,CASSEMGWGGTGELFF,TGTGCCAGCAGTGAAATGGGATGGGGAGGCACCGGGGAGCTGTTTTTT
TRBV3-1/TRBV3-2,.,TRBD2,TRBJ2-3,CASSQRPAGVTDTQYF,TGTGCCAGCAGCCAAAGACCAGCGGGGGTCACAGATACGCAGTATTTT
TRBV5-1,.,.,TRBJ1-4,CASSLGANNEKLFF,TGCGCCAGCAGCTTGGGGGCCAATAATGAAAAACTGTTTTTT
TRBV19,few,TRBD1,TRBJ1-5,CASRTGDRQPQHF,TGTGCCAGCCGGACAGGGGATCGGCAGCCCCAGCATTTT
TRBV10-2,large,TRBD2,TRBJ2-2,CASSTSGGVGELFF,TGCGCCAGCAGTACTAGCGGGGGTGTCGGGGAGCTGTTTTTT
TRBV5-5,.,TRBD2,TRBJ2-3,CASSLGSAGGRTDTQYF,TGTGCCAGCAGCTTGGGGTCAGCGGGGGGACGCACAGATACGCAGTATTTT
TRBV9,.,TRBD1,TRBJ1-1,CASSPRTGGDVNTEAFF,TGTGCCAGCAGCCCCAGGACAGGGGGCGATGTGAACACTGAAGCTTTCTTT
TRBV15,.,.,TRBJ1-1,CATSRVGRMNTEAFF,TGTGCCACCAGCAGAGTGGGCAGAATGAACACTGAAGCTTTCTTT
TRBV4-2,.,.,TRBJ2-2,CASSQDGHTGELFF,TGTGCCAGCAGCCAAGATGGGCACACCGGGGAGCTGTTTTTT
TRBV6-5,.,TRBD1,TRBJ2-3,CASSSTGSEDTQYF,TGTGCCAGCAGCTCGACAGGGAGCGAAGATACGCAGTATTTT
TRBV27,.,.,TRBJ2-3,CASSLSPRRGPTDTQYF,TGTGCCAGCAGTTTATCGCCCCGGCGGGGACCCACAGATACGCAGTATTTT
TRBV23-1,few,TRBD1,TRBJ1-5,CASTHRGRGQPQHF,TGCGCCAGCACCCACAGGGGGCGGGGGCAGCCCCAGCATTTT